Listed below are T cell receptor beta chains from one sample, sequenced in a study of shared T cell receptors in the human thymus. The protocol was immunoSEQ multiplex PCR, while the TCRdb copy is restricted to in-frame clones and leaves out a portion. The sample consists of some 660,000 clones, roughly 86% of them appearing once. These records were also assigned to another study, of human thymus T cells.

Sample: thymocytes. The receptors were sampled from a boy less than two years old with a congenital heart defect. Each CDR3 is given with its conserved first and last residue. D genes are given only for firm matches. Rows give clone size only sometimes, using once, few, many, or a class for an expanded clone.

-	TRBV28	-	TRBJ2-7	CASSPSTGDYYEQYF	TGTGCCAGCAGCCCATCGACAGGAGATTACTACGAGCAGTACTTC
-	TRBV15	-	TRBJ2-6	CATSRRDSGANVLTF	TGTGCCACCAGCAGACGGGACTCTGGGGCCAACGTCCTGACTTTC
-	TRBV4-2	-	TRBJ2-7	CASSQVRGHSYEQYF	TGTGCCAGCAGCCAAGTCAGAGGACACAGCTACGAGCAGTACTTC
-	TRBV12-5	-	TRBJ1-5	CASGFTQGSNQPQHF	TGTGCTAGTGGCTTTACCCAGGGTTCCAATCAGCCCCAGCATTTT
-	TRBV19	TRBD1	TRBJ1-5	CASSIRRAGGADQPQHF	TGTGCCAGTAGTATAAGGCGGGCAGGGGGCGCGGATCAGCCCCAGCATTTT
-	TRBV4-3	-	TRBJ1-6	CASSQEGLQGANSPLHF	TGCGCCAGCAGCCAAGAGGGGTTACAGGGAGCCAATTCACCCCTCCACTTT
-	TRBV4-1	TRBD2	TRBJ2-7	CASSQWISSGDIYEQYF	TGCGCCAGCAGCCAATGGATATCTAGCGGGGACATCTACGAGCAGTACTTC
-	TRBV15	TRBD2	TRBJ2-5	CATSYTPLAGLQETQYF	TGTGCCACCAGCTATACGCCACTAGCGGGACTCCAAGAGACCCAGTACTTC
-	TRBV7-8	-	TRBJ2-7	CASSPLGQTTYEQYF	TGTGCCAGCAGTCCCTTGGGACAAACCACCTACGAGCAGTACTTC
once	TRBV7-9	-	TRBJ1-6	CASSSSGGSPYNSPLHF	TGTGCCAGCAGTTCCTCGGGCGGGTCCCCCTATAATTCACCCCTCCACTTT
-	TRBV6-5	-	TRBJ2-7	CASSPHRLQEEYF	TGTGCCAGCAGTCCTCACAGACTTCAGGAGGAGTACTTC
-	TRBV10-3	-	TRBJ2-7	CAISESAWGGGTPYEQYF	TGTGCCATCAGTGAGTCTGCATGGGGGGGTGGGACACCATACGAGCAGTACTTC
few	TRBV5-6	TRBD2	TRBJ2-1	CASSLGDSGSSGEQFF	TGTGCCAGCAGCTTGGGCGATAGCGGGAGTTCTGGGGAGCAGTTCTTC
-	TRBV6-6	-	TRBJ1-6	CASRREDRFNSPLHF	TGTGCCAGCAGACGGGAAGACAGGTTCAATTCCCCCCTCCACTTT
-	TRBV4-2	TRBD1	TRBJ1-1	CASSQKGRGPGTEAFF	TGTGCCAGCAGCCAAAAGGGTAGGGGGCCGGGCACTGAAGCTTTCTTT
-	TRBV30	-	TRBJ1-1	CAWSVYETKNTEAFF	TGTGCCTGGAGTGTTTATGAGACAAAGAACACTGAAGCTTTCTTT
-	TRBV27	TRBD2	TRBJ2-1	CASSSGLAEIYNEQFF	TGTGCCAGCAGTTCCGGACTAGCGGAGATCTACAATGAGCAGTTCTTC
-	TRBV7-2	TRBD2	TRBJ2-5	CASSLLSLAGGRIQETQYF	TGTGCCAGCAGCTTGTTGTCCCTGGCGGGAGGGCGAATACAAGAGACCCAGTACTTC
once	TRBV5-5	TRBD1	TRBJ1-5	CASSLWGTGIGQPQHF	TGTGCCAGCAGCTTGTGGGGGACAGGGATCGGGCAGCCCCAGCATTTT
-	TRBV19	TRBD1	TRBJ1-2	CASSENPGTGAIGYTF	TGTGCCAGTAGTGAGAACCCCGGGACAGGGGCTATTGGCTACACCTTC
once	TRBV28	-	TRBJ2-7	CATDSGRRTYEQYF	TGTGCCACCGATAGCGGCCGCAGAACCTACGAGCAGTACTTC
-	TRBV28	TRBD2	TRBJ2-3	CASSFRLAGRWTDTQYF	TGTGCCAGCAGTTTCCGACTAGCGGGTAGGTGGACAGATACGCAGTATTTT
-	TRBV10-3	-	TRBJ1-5	CAISELTGSNQPQHF	TGTGCCATCAGTGAGCTTACAGGGTCTAATCAGCCCCAGCATTTT
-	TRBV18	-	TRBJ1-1	CASSPLTGDPSWWAEAFF	TGTGCCAGCTCACCCTTGACCGGAGACCCATCCTGGTGGGCTGAAGCTTTCTTT
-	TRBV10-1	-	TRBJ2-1	CASREGGNWDNEQFF	TGCGCCAGCAGGGAGGGGGGGAACTGGGACAATGAGCAGTTCTTC
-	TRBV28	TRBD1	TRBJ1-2	CASSLRQGYGYTF	TGTGCCAGCAGTTTGAGACAGGGCTATGGCTACACCTTC
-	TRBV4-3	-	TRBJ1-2	CASRHTGHYGYTF	TGCGCCAGCAGACACACAGGACACTATGGCTACACCTTC
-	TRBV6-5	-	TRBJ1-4	CASSNGDTDEKLFF	TGTGCCAGCAGTAACGGGGACACTGACGAAAAACTGTTTTTT
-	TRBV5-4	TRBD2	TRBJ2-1	CASSFGLAGYGREQFF	TGTGCCAGCAGCTTTGGGCTAGCGGGATATGGGCGTGAGCAGTTCTTC
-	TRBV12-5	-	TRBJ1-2	CASGSDRPANYGYTF	TGTGCTAGTGGCTCCGACAGGCCAGCTAACTATGGCTACACCTTC
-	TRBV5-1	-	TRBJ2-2	CASSLCFCEGTGELFF	TGCGCCAGCAGCTTGTGTTTTTGCGAGGGCACCGGGGAGCTGTTTTTT
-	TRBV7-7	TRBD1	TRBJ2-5	CASSQGGSRGGGETQYF	TGTGCTAGCAGCCAAGGTGGGAGCCGAGGGGGCGGGGAGACCCAGTACTTC
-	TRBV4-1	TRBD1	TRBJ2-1	CASSQIWGQGGYNEQFF	TGCGCCAGCAGCCAAATTTGGGGACAGGGGGGCTACAATGAGCAGTTCTTC
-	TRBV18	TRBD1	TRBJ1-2	CASSFSTDRGLINYGYTF	TGTGCCAGCTCATTTTCGACGGACAGGGGACTTATTAACTATGGCTACACCTTC
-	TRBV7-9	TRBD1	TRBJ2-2	CASSLLGTGNTGELFF	TGTGCCAGCAGCCTCCTAGGGACAGGGAACACCGGGGAGCTGTTTTTT
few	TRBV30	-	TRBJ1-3	CAWSQPGNSGNTIYF	TGTGCCTGGAGTCAACCAGGGAACTCTGGAAACACCATATATTTT
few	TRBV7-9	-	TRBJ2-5	CASSFLEETQYF	TGTGCCAGCAGCTTTCTAGAAGAGACCCAGTACTTC
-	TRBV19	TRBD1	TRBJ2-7	CASTRGQGVPAEQYF	TGTGCCAGTACCCGTGGACAGGGAGTACCCGCCGAGCAGTACTTC
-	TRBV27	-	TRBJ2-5	CASSLDSRYQETQYF	TGTGCCAGCAGTTTAGATTCCAGGTACCAAGAGACCCAGTACTTC
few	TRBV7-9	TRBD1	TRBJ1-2	CASSTPDRPQGGYTF	TGTGCCAGCAGCACGCCGGACAGGCCCCAAGGGGGCTACACCTTC
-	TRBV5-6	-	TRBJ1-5	CASSQDSSNQPQHF	TGTGCCAGCAGCCAGGACAGTAGCAATCAGCCCCAGCATTTT
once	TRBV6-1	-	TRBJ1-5	CASSEGGETWGAQHF	TGTGCCAGCAGTGAAGGGGGAGAGACGTGGGGTGCCCAGCATTTT
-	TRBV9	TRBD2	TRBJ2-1	CASSTLRTASGGGRKDEQFF	TGTGCCAGCAGCACACTACGGACAGCAAGCGGGGGGGGCCGTAAGGATGAGCAGTTCTTC
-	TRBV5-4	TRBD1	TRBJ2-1	CASSVRQGPDNEQFF	TGTGCCAGCAGCGTACGACAGGGGCCGGACAATGAGCAGTTCTTC
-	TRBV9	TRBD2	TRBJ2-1	CASSGIAGGPYNEQFF	TGTGCCAGCAGCGGGATAGCGGGAGGTCCTTACAATGAGCAGTTCTTC
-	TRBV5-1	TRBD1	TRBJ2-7	CASSKGNRGQYEQYF	TGCGCCAGCAGCAAAGGAAACAGGGGGCAATACGAGCAGTACTTC
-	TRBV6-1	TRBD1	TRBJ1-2	CASRGTGGSYGYTF	TGTGCCAGCAGGGGGACAGGGGGGAGTTATGGCTACACCTTC
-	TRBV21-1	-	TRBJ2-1	CASNHRSSYNEQFF	TGTGCCAGCAACCACAGGAGCTCCTACAATGAGCAGTTCTTC
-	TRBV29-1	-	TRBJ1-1	CSVDRRTEAFF	TGCAGCGTTGATCGGAGGACTGAAGCTTTCTTT
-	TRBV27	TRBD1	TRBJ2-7	CASSPPGTGTSYEQYF	TGTGCCAGCAGCCCCCCCGGGACAGGGACCTCCTACGAGCAGTACTTC
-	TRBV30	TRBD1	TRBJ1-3	CAWSDRGLSGNTIYF	TGTGCCTGGTCCGACAGGGGACTCTCTGGAAACACCATATATTTT
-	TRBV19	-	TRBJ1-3	CATVDRDSRLSAQSSGNTIYF	TGTGCCACCGTCGACAGAGACAGCCGCCTTTCGGCTCAGAGCTCTGGAAACACCATATATTTT
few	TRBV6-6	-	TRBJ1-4	CASSLRPTGEPEKLFF	TGTGCCAGCAGCCTCCGGCCGACAGGCGAGCCCGAAAAACTGTTTTTT
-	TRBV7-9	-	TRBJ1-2	CASSPDLTGGYTF	TGTGCCAGCAGCCCGGATCTTACGGGTGGCTACACCTTC
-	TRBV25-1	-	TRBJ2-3	CASSERPCSTDTQYF	TGTGCCAGCAGTGAGCGGCCGTGTAGCACAGATACGCAGTATTTT
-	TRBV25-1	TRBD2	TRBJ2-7	CASSDMISGRLGEQYF	TGTGCCAGCAGTGATATGATTAGCGGGAGGCTGGGCGAGCAGTACTTC
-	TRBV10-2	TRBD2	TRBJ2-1	CASRPPAGLAGPSSYNEQFF	TGCGCCAGCAGACCCCCGGCGGGGCTAGCGGGCCCGAGCTCCTACAATGAGCAGTTCTTC
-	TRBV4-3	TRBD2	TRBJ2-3	CASSQVRASGRPGTDTQYF	TGCGCCAGCAGCCAAGTCCGGGCTAGCGGGCGGCCCGGCACAGATACGCAGTATTTT